The source of this T cell receptor beta chain is a study of Ad26.COV2.S vaccination and SARS-CoV-2 variants. Study in general: The donor participated in the COV1001 trial, in its Ad26.COV2.S arm. General study results and limits: Similar non-spike TCR breadth was observed in recipients of vaccine and of placebo.

The sample's treatment: about 20 received Ad26.COV2.S at low or high dose, single or two shots; roughly five received placebo; per-sample allocation not given. Sampling took place 63 days after the first vaccine or placebo injection. An Ad26 vector carrying the Wuhan-strain SARS-CoV-2 spike served as the vaccine. Measured with immunoSEQ multiplex PCR; TCRdb has only the in-frame clones, and not every one. The profile shows some 390,000 clones, approximately 90% of them singletons. The CDR3 has 15 residues. V lost 4 bases to trimming and J lost 5 bases; unmatched junction nucleotides: 7. CDR1 is SGHNT and CDR2 is YYREEE in the germline V gene (reference sequence). This clone is a singleton in its sample. Its cognate antigen is unknown.

Sequenced material: peripheral blood, taken in a trial of Ad26.COV2.S vaccine versus placebo. This chain uses TRBV5-4 with TRBJ2-3; 10 bases line up with TRBD2. The sequence came from a person between 18 and 60 years old who received the Ad26.COV2.S COVID-19 vaccine or a placebo. The CDR3 spells CASSPAGLAEDTQYF. The CDR3 nucleotides read TGTGCCAGCAGCCCGGCCGGACTAGCGGAAGATACGCAGTATTTT.